The present entry profiles one TCR beta chain with its context. Methods used by the authors: Estimated nucleated cell counts came from reference gene primer amplification. TCRdb's copy holds only in-frame clones and misses some; the assay was immunoSEQ multiplex PCR. That table is the source of V, J and clone size, and D and trimming were worked out from the DNA. Among some 54,000 clones listed, over 85% were seen once. Germline CDR1 and CDR2: SGDLS and YYNGEE. The V gene end was trimmed by 1 base and the J gene end by 2 bases; junction bases not matched to a gene: 4. CDR3 length: 16 amino acids. This sample stems from a study of blood T cell repertoires in COVID-19. Study overall: Acute-phase and convalescent COVID-19 samples originated in the United States, Italy and Spain. In each case, the material was cDNA or gDNA derived from T cells, B-cell-depleted T cells, or PBMCs.

The J gene is TRBJ2-2, the V gene TRBV9; 8 bases match TRBD2. Input material: peripheral blood. This clonotype originated in an elderly man with active or convalescent COVID-19. The CDR3 here is CASSVSAGGNTGELFF. The CDR3 DNA follows: TGTGCCAGCAGCGTATCCGCGGGGGGAAACACCGGGGAGCTGTTTTTT. The full variable domain, completed using reference TRBV9 and TRBJ2-2, is DSGVTQTPKHLITATGQRVTLRCSPRSGDLSVYWYQQSLDQGLQFLIQYYNGEERAKGNILERFSAQQFPDLHSELNLSSLELGDSALYFCASSVSAGGNTGELFFGEGSRLTVL.